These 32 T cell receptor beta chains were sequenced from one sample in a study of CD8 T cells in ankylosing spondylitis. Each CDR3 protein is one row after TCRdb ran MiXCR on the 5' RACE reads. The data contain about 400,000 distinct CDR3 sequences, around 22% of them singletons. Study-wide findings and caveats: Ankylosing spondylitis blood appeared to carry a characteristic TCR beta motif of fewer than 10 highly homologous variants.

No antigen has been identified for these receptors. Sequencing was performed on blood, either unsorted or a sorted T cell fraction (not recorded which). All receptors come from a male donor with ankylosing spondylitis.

CDR3 sequence (DNA): TGTGCCAGCAGCTTAGGAGGGACTAGCGTTTACAATGAGCAGTTCTTC. Its protein is CASSLGGTSVYNEQFF. The V call is TRBV7-2, the J call TRBJ2-1; 10 nucleotides agree with TRBD2. Germline V gene sequence: CDR1 SGHTA, CDR2 FQGNSA. The length of the CDR3 is 16 residues. V was pared by 1 base and J by 4 bases, with 4 bases of the junction left unmatched.

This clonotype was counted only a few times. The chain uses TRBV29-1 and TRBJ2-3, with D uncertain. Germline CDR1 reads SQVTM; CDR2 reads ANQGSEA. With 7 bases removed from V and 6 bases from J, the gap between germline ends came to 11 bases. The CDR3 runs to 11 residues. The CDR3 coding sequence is TGCAGCGCCTACTTGTGGGATACGCAGTATTTT. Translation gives CSAYLWDTQYF.

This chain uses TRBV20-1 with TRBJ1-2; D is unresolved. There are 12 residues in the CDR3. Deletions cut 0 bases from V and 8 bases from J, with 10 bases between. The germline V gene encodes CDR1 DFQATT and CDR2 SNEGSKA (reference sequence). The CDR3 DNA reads TGCAGTGCTAGAGACCACAGTTTGGGCTACACCTTC. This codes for CSARDHSLGYTF.

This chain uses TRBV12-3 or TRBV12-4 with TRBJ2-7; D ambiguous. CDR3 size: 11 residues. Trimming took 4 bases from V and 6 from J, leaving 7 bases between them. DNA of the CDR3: TGTGCCAGCAGTTCGAGGAGCGAGCAGTACTTC. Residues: CASSSRSEQYF.

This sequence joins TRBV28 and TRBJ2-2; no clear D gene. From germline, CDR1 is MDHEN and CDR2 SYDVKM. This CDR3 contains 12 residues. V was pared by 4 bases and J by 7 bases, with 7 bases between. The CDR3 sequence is CASSSTNGELFF. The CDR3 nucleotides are TGTGCCAGCAGTTCCACAAACGGGGAGCTGTTTTTT.

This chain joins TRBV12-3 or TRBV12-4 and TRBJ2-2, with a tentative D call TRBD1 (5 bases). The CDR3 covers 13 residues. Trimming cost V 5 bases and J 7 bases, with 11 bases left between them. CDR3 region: CASSDGAIGELFF. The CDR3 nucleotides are TGTGCCAGCAGTGATGGGGCGATCGGGGAGCTGTTTTTT.

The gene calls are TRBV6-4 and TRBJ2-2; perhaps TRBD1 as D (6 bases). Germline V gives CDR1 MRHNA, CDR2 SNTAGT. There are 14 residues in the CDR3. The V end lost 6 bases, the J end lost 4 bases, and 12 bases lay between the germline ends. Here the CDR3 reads CASSPGVLTGELFF. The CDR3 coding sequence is TGTGCCAGCAGCCCAGGGGTGCTCACCGGGGAGCTGTTTTTT.

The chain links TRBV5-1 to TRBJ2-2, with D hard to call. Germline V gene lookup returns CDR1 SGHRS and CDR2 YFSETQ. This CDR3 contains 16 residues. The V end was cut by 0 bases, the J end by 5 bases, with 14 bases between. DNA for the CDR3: TGCGCCAGCAGCTTGGTTTGGGCTAGTCGGACCGGGGAGCTGTTTTTT. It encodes CASSLVWASRTGELFF. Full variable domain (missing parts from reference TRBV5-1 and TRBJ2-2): KAGVTQTPRYLIKTRGQQVTLSCSPISGHRSVSWYQQTPGQGLQFLFEYFSETQRNKGNFPGRFSGRQFSNSRSEMNVSTLELGDSALYLCASSLVWASRTGELFFGEGSRLTVL.

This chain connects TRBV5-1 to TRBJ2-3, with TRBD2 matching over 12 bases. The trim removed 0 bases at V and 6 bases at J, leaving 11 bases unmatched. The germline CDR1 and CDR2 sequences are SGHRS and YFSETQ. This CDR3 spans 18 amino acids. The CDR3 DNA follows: TGCGCCAGCAGCTTGGAAGGGCCTAGCGGGAGGGCCTGGGATACGCAGTATTTT. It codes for CASSLEGPSGRAWDTQYF.

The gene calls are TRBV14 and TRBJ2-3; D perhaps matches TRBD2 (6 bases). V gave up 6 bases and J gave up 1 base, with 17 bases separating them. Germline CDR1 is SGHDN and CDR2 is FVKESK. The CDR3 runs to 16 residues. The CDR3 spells CASSPASAGRTDTQYF. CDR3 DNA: TGTGCCAGCAGTCCAGCTTCGGCGGGACGCACAGATACGCAGTATTTT.

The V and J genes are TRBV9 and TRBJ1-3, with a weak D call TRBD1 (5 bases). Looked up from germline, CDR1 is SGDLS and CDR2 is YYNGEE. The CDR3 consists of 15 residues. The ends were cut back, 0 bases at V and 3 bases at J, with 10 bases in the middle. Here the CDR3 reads CASSVDSGGGNTIYF. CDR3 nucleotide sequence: TGTGCCAGCAGCGTAGATTCCGGGGGTGGAAACACCATATATTTT.

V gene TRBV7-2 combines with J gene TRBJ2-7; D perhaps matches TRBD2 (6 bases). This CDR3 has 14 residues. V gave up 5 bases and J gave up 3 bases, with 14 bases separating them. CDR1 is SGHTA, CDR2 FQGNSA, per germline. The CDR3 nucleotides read TGTGCCAGCAGCCCGACGGCGGGGCGCTACGAGCAGTACTTC. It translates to CASSPTAGRYEQYF.

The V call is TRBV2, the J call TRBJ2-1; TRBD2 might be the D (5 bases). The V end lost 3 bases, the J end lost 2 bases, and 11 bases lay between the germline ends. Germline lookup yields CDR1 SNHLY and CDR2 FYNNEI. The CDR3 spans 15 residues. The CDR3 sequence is CASSDKGVTYNEQFF. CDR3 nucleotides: TGTGCCAGCAGTGATAAGGGAGTGACCTACAATGAGCAGTTCTTC.

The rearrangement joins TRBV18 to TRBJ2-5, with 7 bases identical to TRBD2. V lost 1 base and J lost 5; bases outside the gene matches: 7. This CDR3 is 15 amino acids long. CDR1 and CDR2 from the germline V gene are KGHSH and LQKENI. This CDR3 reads CASSPRAGVKETQYF. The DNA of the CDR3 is TGTGCCAGCTCACCACGGGCGGGAGTTAAGGAGACCCAGTACTTC.

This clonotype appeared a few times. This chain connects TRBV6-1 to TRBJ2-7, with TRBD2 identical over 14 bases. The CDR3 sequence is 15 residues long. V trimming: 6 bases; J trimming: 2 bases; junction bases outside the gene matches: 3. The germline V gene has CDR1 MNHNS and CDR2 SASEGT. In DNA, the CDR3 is TGTGCCAGCAGCGAGACTAGCGGGAGGGCCTACGAGCAGTACTTC. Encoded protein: CASSETSGRAYEQYF.

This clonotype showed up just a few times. The chain's CDR3 is CASSQRIAGAKETQYF. The CDR3, as DNA: TGCGCCAGCAGCCAGAGAATAGCGGGAGCGAAAGAGACCCAGTACTTC. The chain carries TRBV4-3 and TRBJ2-5, with TRBD2 matching over 9 bases. Trimming cost V 3 bases and J 3 bases; bases outside gene matches: 8. Germline CDR1 is LGHNA and CDR2 is YSLEER. The CDR3 totals 16 residues.

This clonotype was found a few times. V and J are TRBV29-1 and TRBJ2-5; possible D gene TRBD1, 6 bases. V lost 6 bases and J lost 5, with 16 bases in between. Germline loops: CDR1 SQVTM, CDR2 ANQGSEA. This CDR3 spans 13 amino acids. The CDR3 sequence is CSVSGQWSETQYF. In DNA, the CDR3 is TGCAGCGTCTCCGGACAGTGGTCGGAGACCCAGTACTTC.

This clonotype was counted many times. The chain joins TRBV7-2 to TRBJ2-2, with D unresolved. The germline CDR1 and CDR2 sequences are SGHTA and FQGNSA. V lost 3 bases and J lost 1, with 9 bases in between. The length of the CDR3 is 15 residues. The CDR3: CASSFSGLNTGELFF. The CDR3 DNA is TGTGCCAGCAGCTTCTCAGGCCTGAACACCGGGGAGCTGTTTTTT. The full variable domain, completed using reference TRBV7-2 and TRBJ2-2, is GAGVSQSPSNKVTEKGKDVELRCDPISGHTALYWYRQSLGQGLEFLIYFQGNSAPDKSGLPSDRFSAERTGGSVSTLTIQRTQQEDSAVYLCASSFSGLNTGELFFGEGSRLTVL.

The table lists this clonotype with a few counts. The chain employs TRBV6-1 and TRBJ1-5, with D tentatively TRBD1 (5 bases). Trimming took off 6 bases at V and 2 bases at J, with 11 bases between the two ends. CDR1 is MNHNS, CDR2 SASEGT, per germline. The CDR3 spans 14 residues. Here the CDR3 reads CASRPRGGNQPQHF. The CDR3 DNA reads TGTGCCAGCAGACCTCGAGGGGGCAATCAGCCCCAGCATTTT.

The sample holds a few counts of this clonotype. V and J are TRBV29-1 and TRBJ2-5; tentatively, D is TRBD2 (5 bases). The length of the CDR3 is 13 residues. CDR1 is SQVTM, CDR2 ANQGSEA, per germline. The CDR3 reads CIASAAGGETQYF. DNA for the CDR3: TGCATTGCATCGGCTGCGGGCGGAGAGACCCAGTACTTC.

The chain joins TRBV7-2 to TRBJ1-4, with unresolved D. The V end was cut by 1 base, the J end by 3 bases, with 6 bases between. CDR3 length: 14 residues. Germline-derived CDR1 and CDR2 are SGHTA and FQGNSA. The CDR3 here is CASSLDPSNEKLFF. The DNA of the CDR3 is TGTGCCAGCAGCTTAGATCCATCTAATGAAAAACTGTTTTTT.

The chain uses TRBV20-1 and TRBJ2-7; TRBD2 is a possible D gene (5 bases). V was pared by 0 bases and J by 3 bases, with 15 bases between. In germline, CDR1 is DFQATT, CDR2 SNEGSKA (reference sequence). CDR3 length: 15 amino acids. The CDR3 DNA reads TGCAGTGCTAGAGACCCGGACTCCCAAGGCTACGAGCAGTACTTC. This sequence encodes CSARDPDSQGYEQYF.

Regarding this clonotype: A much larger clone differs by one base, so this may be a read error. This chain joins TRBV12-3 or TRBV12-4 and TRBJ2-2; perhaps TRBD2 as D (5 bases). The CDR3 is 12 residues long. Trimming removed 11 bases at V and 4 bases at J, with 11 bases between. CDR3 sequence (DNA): TGTGCCGGAGGAGGTAGCACCGGGGAGCTGTTTTTT. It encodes CAGGGSTGELFF.

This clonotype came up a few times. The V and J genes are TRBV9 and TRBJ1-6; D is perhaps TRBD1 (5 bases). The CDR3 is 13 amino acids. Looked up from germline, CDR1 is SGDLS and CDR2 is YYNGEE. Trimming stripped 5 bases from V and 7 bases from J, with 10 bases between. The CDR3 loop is CASRRAGNSPLHF. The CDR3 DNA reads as TGTGCCAGCAGGAGGGCAGGGAATTCACCCCTCCACTTT.

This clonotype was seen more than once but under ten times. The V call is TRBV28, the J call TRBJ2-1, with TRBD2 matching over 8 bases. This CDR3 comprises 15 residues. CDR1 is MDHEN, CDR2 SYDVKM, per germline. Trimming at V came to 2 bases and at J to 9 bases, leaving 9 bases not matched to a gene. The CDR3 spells CASSLRAGGGFEQFF. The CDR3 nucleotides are TGTGCCAGCAGTTTAAGGGCGGGAGGAGGATTTGAGCAGTTCTTC.

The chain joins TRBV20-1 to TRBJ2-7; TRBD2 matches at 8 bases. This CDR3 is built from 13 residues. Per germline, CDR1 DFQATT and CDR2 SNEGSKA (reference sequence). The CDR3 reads CTPGGLGEGEQYF. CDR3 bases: TGCACCCCGGGGGGGCTAGGTGAAGGCGAGCAGTACTTC.

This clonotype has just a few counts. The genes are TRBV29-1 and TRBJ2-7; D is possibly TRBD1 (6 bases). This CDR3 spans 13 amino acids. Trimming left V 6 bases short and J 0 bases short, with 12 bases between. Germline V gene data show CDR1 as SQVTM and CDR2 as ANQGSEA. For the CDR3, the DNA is TGCAGCGTCACAGGGTTTTTCTCCTACGAGCAGTACTTC. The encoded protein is CSVTGFFSYEQYF.

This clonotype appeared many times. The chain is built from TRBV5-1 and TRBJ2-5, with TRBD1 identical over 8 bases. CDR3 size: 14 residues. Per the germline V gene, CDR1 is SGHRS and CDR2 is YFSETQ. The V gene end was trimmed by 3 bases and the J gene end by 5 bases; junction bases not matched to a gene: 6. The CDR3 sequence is CASSSRTGLETQYF. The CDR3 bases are TGCGCCAGCAGCTCCCGGACAGGGTTGGAGACCCAGTACTTC.

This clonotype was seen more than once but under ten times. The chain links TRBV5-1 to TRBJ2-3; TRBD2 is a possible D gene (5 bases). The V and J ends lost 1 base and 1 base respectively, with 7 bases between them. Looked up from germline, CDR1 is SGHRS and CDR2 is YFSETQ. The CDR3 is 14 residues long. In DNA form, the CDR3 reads TGCGCCAGCAGCTTGACAGCGGGCACAGATACGCAGTATTTT. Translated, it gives CASSLTAGTDTQYF.

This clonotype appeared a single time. CDR3 nucleotides: TGTGCCAGCAGCGTAGCTCCTAGCGGGAGGGTTGAGACCCAGTACTTC. Translation: CASSVAPSGRVETQYF. The genes are TRBV9 and TRBJ2-5; 12 nucleotides match TRBD2. Per the germline V gene, CDR1 is SGDLS and CDR2 is YYNGEE. The CDR3 sequence is 16 residues long. With V trimmed by 0 bases and J by 5 bases, 5 bases remained unmatched.

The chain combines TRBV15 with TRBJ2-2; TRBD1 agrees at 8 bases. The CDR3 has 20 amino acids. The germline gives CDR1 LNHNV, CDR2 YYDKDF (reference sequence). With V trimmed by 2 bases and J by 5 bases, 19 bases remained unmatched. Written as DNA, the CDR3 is TGTGCCACCAGCAGACCCGCCCCATGGACAGGGATATTGAGGACCGGGGAGCTGTTTTTT. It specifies CATSRPAPWTGILRTGELFF.

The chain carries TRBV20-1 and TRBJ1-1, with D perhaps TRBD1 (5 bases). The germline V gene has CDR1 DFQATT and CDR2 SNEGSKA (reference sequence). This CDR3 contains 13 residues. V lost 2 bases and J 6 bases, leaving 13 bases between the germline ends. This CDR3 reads CSARSGLSAEAFF. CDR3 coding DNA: TGCAGTGCTAGATCAGGGTTGTCCGCTGAAGCTTTCTTT.